The 21 T cell receptor beta chains listed next were all sequenced from one sample in a study of cytomegalovirus exposure and HLA in healthy donors. PCR primers comprised 60 Vbeta and 13 Jbeta primers. Sequencing used immunoSEQ multiplex PCR; TCRdb keeps in-frame clones, though not all of them. The profile shows around 92,000 clones, around 84% of them singletons. Sequencing was carried out using PBMCs. The origin of the receptors is a man aged 18-30 years in good health and CMV-seronegative.

The genes are TRBV27 and TRBJ2-2; unclear D gene. Trimming removed 9 bases at V and 4 bases at J, with 9 bases between. CDR1 and CDR2 from the germline V gene are MNHEY and SMNVEV (reference sequence). The CDR3 has 12 amino acids. For the CDR3, the DNA is TGTGCCAGTGAGAGCGCCACCGGGGAGCTGTTTTTT. Residues: CASESATGELFF.

Only a few counts were recorded for this clone. This rearrangement joins TRBV4-2 to TRBJ2-4; D is undetermined. The germline V gene encodes CDR1 LGHNA and CDR2 YNFKEQ. The CDR3 contains 14 residues. The V gene lost 0 bases and the J gene lost 4 bases, with 7 bases spanning the gap. CDR3 DNA sequence: TGTGCCAGCAGCCAAGATCTTGAGAAAAACATTCAGTACTTC. This gives the protein CASSQDLEKNIQYF.

The rearrangement links TRBV7-2 to TRBJ2-3, with D possibly matching TRBD1 (6 bases). The CDR3 runs 17 residues. Germline-derived CDR1 and CDR2 are SGHTA and FQGNSA. Trimming stripped 1 base from V and 4 bases from J, with 18 bases between. CDR3 loop: CASSLEGSGVGADTQYF. DNA for the CDR3: TGTGCCAGCAGCTTAGAGGGTTCAGGGGTAGGCGCAGATACGCAGTATTTT. Based on the CDR3 plus reference TRBV7-2 and TRBJ2-3, the full variable domain is GAGVSQSPSNKVTEKGKDVELRCDPISGHTALYWYRQSLGQGLEFLIYFQGNSAPDKSGLPSDRFSAERTGGSVSTLTIQRTQQEDSAVYLCASSLEGSGVGADTQYFGPGTRLTVL.

This clone was counted a single time. This chain links TRBV6-1 with TRBJ1-1; 8 bases agree with TRBD1. Germline trimming cut 5 bases from V and 3 bases from J; bases unmatched to any gene: 5. Germline loops: CDR1 MNHNS, CDR2 SASEGT. The CDR3 is 14 residues long. In DNA form, the CDR3 reads TGTGCCAGCAGTTTGACAGGGGCCTACACTGAAGCTTTCTTT. It translates to CASSLTGAYTEAFF.

This clone occurred once. The rearrangement uses TRBV21-1 and TRBJ1-4; the table names TRBD1, a call not compared with the DNA. TRBV21-1 is tagged as a pseudogene. This CDR3 spans 14 amino acids. In DNA form, the CDR3 reads TGTGCCAGCAGCCGGACAGCAACTAATGAAAAACTGTTTTTT. It encodes CASSRTATNEKLFF.

The J gene is TRBJ2-2, the V gene TRBV10-1; D possibly corresponds to TRBD1 (6 bases). Germline CDR1 WNHNN, CDR2 SYGVQD (reference sequence). V lost 6 bases to trimming and J lost 6 bases, with 11 bases between them. The CDR3 consists of 13 residues. The CDR3 loop is CASRQGWSGELFF. The DNA of the CDR3 is TGCGCCAGCAGACAGGGTTGGTCCGGGGAGCTGTTTTTT.

The gene calls are TRBV19 and TRBJ2-3; the D gene is possibly TRBD1 (6 bases). Germline-derived CDR1 and CDR2 are LNHDA and SQIVND (reference sequence). The CDR3 has 15 amino acids. V dropped 4 bases and J dropped 0 bases, with 11 bases sitting between them. The CDR3 bases are TGTGCCAGTAGTACAGGGGACGCAAGCACAGATACGCAGTATTTT. This translates into CASSTGDASTDTQYF. Supplemented by reference TRBV19 and TRBJ2-3, the full variable domain reads DGGITQSPKYLFRKEGQNVTLSCEQNLNHDAMYWYRQDPGQGLRLIYYSQIVNDFQKGDIAEGYSVSREKKESFPLTVTSAQKNPTAFYLCASSTGDASTDTQYFGPGTRLTVL.

The chain joins TRBV29-1 to TRBJ1-2; 9 nucleotides line up with TRBD1. Looked up from germline, CDR1 is SQVTM and CDR2 is ANQGSEA. Unmatched junction bases numbered 12, after V lost 5 bases and J lost 5 bases. CDR3 size: 15 residues. CDR3 region: CSVPTYRGPPYGYTF. The CDR3 DNA reads TGCAGCGTTCCCACCTACAGGGGGCCTCCTTATGGCTACACCTTC.

The V and J genes are TRBV9 and TRBJ2-3; D is ambiguous. CDR1 is SGDLS, CDR2 YYNGEE, per germline. Trimming cost V 0 bases and J 2 bases, with 13 bases left between them. The CDR3 is 16 residues long. The CDR3 here is CASSVENTRTTDTQYF. The CDR3 region has the DNA TGTGCCAGCAGCGTAGAAAATACCAGAACCACAGATACGCAGTATTTT.

This clone has just a few counts. The chain joins TRBV5-1 to TRBJ1-2; 9 bases line up with TRBD1. Germline CDR1 and CDR2: SGHRS and YFSETQ. V lost 4 bases and J lost 7; bases outside the gene matches: 11. The CDR3 length is 15 residues. CDR3: CASSPEQGARVGYTF. CDR3 coding DNA: TGCGCCAGCAGCCCAGAACAGGGGGCGCGAGTTGGCTACACCTTC.

The J gene is TRBJ2-2, the V gene TRBV30; 10 nucleotides line up with TRBD1. CDR3 length equals 15 residues. After removal of 3 bases from V and 6 bases from J, the junction contained 7 bases not matched to a gene. In germline, CDR1 is GTSNPN, CDR2 SVGIG (reference sequence). In nucleotides, the CDR3 is TGTGCCTGGAGGCCCGACAGGGGGCGTTCCGGGGAGCTGTTTTTT. Protein: CAWRPDRGRSGELFF.

The chain is built from TRBV4-3 and TRBJ2-7; 10 bases agree with TRBD1. The CDR3 loop spans 16 amino acids. J lost 6 bases, V lost 4 bases, and 12 bases had no gene match. CDR1 LGHNA and CDR2 YSLEER come from the germline V gene. Here the CDR3 DNA reads TGCGCCAGCAGCCCCTCAGAGGGGACAGGGGCAAGCGAGCAGTACTTC. Translating gives CASSPSEGTGASEQYF.

This clone was seen only a few times. The chain recombines TRBV6-1 with TRBJ1-5; 7 bases map to TRBD1. Germline loops: CDR1 MNHNS, CDR2 SASEGT. Losses at the gene ends were 8 bases for V and 7 bases for J; bases not matched to a gene: 11. CDR3 length: 14 amino acids. The CDR3, as DNA: TGTGCCAGCGGTAGTATAGGGGGCGGCCAGCCCCAGCATTTT. This sequence encodes CASGSIGGGQPQHF.

This clone has a handful of counts. V is TRBV10-3 and J is TRBJ1-1; TRBD1 agrees at 7 bases. Germline V gene lookup returns CDR1 ENHRY and CDR2 SYGVKD. This CDR3 spans 14 amino acids. V lost 4 bases, J lost 1 base, and 3 bases stayed unmatched. CDR3 residues: CAISAGGQNTEAFF. The DNA for the CDR3 is TGTGCCATCAGTGCAGGGGGACAGAACACTGAAGCTTTCTTT.

The rearrangement uses TRBV6-5 and TRBJ1-1; D remains ambiguous. CDR1 is MNHEY, CDR2 SVGAGI, per germline. The CDR3 spans 14 residues. Trimming shortened V by 0 bases and J by 1 base, and 6 bases separated the two germline ends. The CDR3 spells CASSYSQANTEAFF. CDR3 DNA sequence: TGTGCCAGCAGTTACTCCCAGGCGAACACTGAAGCTTTCTTT.

The DNA for the CDR3 is TGTGCCAGCAGCGTAGACTTTCTTTATGGCTACACCTTC. Its translation: CASSVDFLYGYTF. V gene TRBV9 combines with J gene TRBJ1-2, with D unresolved. Germline CDR1 reads SGDLS; CDR2 reads YYNGEE. This CDR3 region has 13 residues. V dropped 0 bases and J dropped 5 bases, with 8 bases sitting between them. Full variable domain (remainder filled in from reference TRBV9 and TRBJ1-2): DSGVTQTPKHLITATGQRVTLRCSPRSGDLSVYWYQQSLDQGLQFLIQYYNGEERAKGNILERFSAQQFPDLHSELNLSSLELGDSALYFCASSVDFLYGYTFGSGTRLTVV.

This clone was observed a single time. V usage is TRBV2 and J usage is TRBJ2-7; 10 bases line up with TRBD1. CDR3 length: 16 residues. Germline V CDR1 and CDR2: SNHLY, FYNNEI. V lost 0 bases to trimming and J lost 6 bases; unmatched junction nucleotides: 8. The CDR3 region has the DNA TGTGCCAGCAGTGAAGCGGTTGGACAGGGGGTTCTCGAGCAGTACTTC. Amino acids: CASSEAVGQGVLEQYF.

The chain is built from TRBV4-1 and TRBJ2-5, with TRBD2 matching 8 bases. CDR1 is MGHRA, CDR2 YSYEKL, per germline. The CDR3 has 17 residues. V lost 3 bases, J lost 9 bases, and 18 bases stayed unmatched. This CDR3 reads CASSQGEGGGSRVAQYF. The CDR3 DNA reads TGCGCCAGCAGCCAGGGGGAAGGCGGGGGGTCCCGGGTTGCCCAGTACTTC.

This rearrangement joins TRBV6-1 to TRBJ1-5; TRBD1 matches 9 bases. Germline-derived CDR1 and CDR2 are MNHNS and SASEGT. This CDR3 comprises 14 residues. Trimming cost V 7 bases and J 6 bases; bases outside gene matches: 7. The CDR3 DNA sequence: TGTGCCAGCAACAGACAGGGACAGGGTCAGCCCCAGCATTTT. Protein product: CASNRQGQGQPQHF.

The V and J genes are TRBV5-4 and TRBJ2-5, with TRBD2 identical over 7 bases. Trimming removed 4 bases from V and 1 base from J; junction bases left unmatched: 13. CDR1 is SGHNT and CDR2 is YYREEE in the germline V gene (reference sequence). The CDR3 covers 17 residues. The CDR3: CASSPVSGPAVQETQYF. CDR3 DNA sequence: TGTGCCAGCAGCCCCGTTAGCGGGCCGGCCGTCCAAGAGACCCAGTACTTC.

The genes are TRBV6-1 and TRBJ2-7; TRBD1 matches at 9 bases. Germline V gives CDR1 MNHNS, CDR2 SASEGT. The CDR3 is 14 residues long. The V and J ends lost 7 bases and 0 bases, in that order; junction bases with no gene match: 4. The CDR3 coding sequence is TGTGCCAGCAAGACAGGGGGTTACTCCTACGAGCAGTACTTC. Its protein is CASKTGGYSYEQYF.